The 30 T cell receptor beta chains listed next were all sequenced from one sample in a study of identical twins. MiXCR, run by TCRdb on the 5' RACE reads, gives a single entry per CDR3 protein. This table has about 530,000 distinct CDR3 sequences, 20% to 25% appearing once. These data were also filed under a second study, of yellow fever vaccine responses in identical twins.

The material sequenced was CD4+ T cells sorted from blood. These receptors originate from a woman aged 18-29 years in good health.

The chain couples TRBV6-2 or TRBV6-3 to TRBJ2-2; tentative D call: TRBD1 (5 bases). The V end was cut by 6 bases, the J end by 1 base, with 18 bases between. Germline V lookup: CDR1 MNHEY, CDR2 SVGEGT. CDR3 length: 17 amino acids. The CDR3 DNA is TGTGCCAGCAGCAAGGGGTGGGCCTTGGTGAACACCGGGGAGCTGTTTTTT. It yields the protein CASSKGWALVNTGELFF.

As to this clonotype: At one end the junction does not follow the germline gene, possibly because of a read error. The rearrangement joins TRBV29-1 to TRBJ1-5; 7 nucleotides agree with TRBD1. The CDR3 totals 14 residues. Germline V gene sequence: CDR1 SQVTM, CDR2 ANQGSEA. The CDR3 region is CSVSTGKGNQPQHF. CDR3 nucleotide sequence: TGCAGCGTTTCGACAGGGAAGGGCAATCAGCCTCAGCATTTT.

The chain carries TRBV7-9 and TRBJ2-7; no clear D. V gave up 1 base and J gave up 7 bases, with 11 bases separating them. Germline CDR1 and CDR2: SEHNR and FQNEAQ (reference sequence). The CDR3 has 13 amino acids. The CDR3 region is CASSLDGSWEQYF. CDR3 nucleotides: TGTGCCAGCAGCTTAGATGGTAGCTGGGAGCAGTACTTC.

This clonotype was detected only a few times. The chain has TRBV28 and TRBJ2-1; 9 nucleotides line up with TRBD1. Germline V CDR1 and CDR2: MDHEN, SYDVKM. V trimming: 4 bases; J trimming: 1 base; junction bases outside the gene matches: 14. The CDR3 runs 19 residues. CDR3 region: CASSYFPTRQGVSYNEQFF. In DNA form, the CDR3 reads TGTGCCAGCAGTTATTTCCCCACCAGACAGGGGGTGTCCTACAATGAGCAGTTCTTC. The whole variable domain, remainder taken from reference TRBV28 and TRBJ2-1, is DVKVTQSSRYLVKRTGEKVFLECVQDMDHENMFWYRQDPGLGLRLIYFSYDVKMKEKGDIPEGYSVSREKKERFSLILESASTNQTSMYLCASSYFPTRQGVSYNEQFFGPGTRLTVL.

This clonotype was counted only a few times. The chain joins TRBV28 to TRBJ2-3; TRBD1 is a possible D gene (6 bases). Trimming cost V 3 bases and J 1 base, with 14 bases left between them. Germline CDR1 and CDR2: MDHEN and SYDVKM. There are 16 residues in the CDR3. The chain's CDR3 is CASSFAGVEGTDTQYF. CDR3 DNA: TGTGCCAGCAGTTTTGCAGGGGTTGAGGGCACAGATACGCAGTATTTT.

The chain combines TRBV5-1 with TRBJ2-3; 9 nucleotides align to TRBD1. V was pared by 4 bases and J by 2 bases, with 8 bases of the junction left unmatched. The CDR3 sequence is 16 residues long. Germline V gives CDR1 SGHRS, CDR2 YFSETQ. The CDR3, as DNA: TGCGCCAGCAGCGTGACAGGGGGATCTCACACAGATACGCAGTATTTT. This gives the protein CASSVTGGSHTDTQYF.

This clonotype was seen a handful of times. The rearrangement links TRBV5-1 to TRBJ1-1, with 7 nucleotides matching TRBD1. The CDR3 sequence is 17 residues long. V was clipped by 2 bases and J by 5 bases; unmatched bases: 15. The germline V gene encodes CDR1 SGHRS and CDR2 YFSETQ. CDR3 nucleotides: TGCGCCAGCAGCTTAGGACCTGCCGGGACAGTAATTACTGAAGCTTTCTTT. Translating it yields CASSLGPAGTVITEAFF. The full variable domain, its missing parts supplied by reference TRBV5-1 and TRBJ1-1, is KAGVTQTPRYLIKTRGQQVTLSCSPISGHRSVSWYQQTPGQGLQFLFEYFSETQRNKGNFPGRFSGRQFSNSRSEMNVSTLELGDSALYLCASSLGPAGTVITEAFFGQGTRLTVV.

The rearrangement links TRBV27 to TRBJ2-5, with D tentatively TRBD1 (5 bases). The germline gives CDR1 MNHEY, CDR2 SMNVEV (reference sequence). This CDR3 comprises 13 residues. V lost 4 bases, J lost 7 bases, and 13 bases lay in between. This CDR3 is CASSSYSQGTQYF. The CDR3 coding sequence is TGTGCCAGCAGTTCCTACTCGCAGGGGACCCAGTACTTC.

V usage is TRBV3-1 and J usage is TRBJ2-1; the D is unclear. V was cut by 0 bases and J by 1 base, with 7 bases left in between. The CDR3 has 15 residues. In germline, CDR1 is LGHDT, CDR2 YNNKEL (reference sequence). The CDR3 region has the DNA TGTGCCAGCAGCCAAGAGAGTTTTTCCTACAATGAGCAGTTCTTC. Its protein product is CASSQESFSYNEQFF.

Notes on this clonotype: Given a much more abundant clone one base away, this may be a read error. The gene calls are TRBV10-3 and TRBJ2-1, with D maybe TRBD1 (6 bases). CDR1 is ENHRY and CDR2 is SYGVKD in the germline V gene. The CDR3 runs 15 residues. In DNA form, the CDR3 reads TGTGCCTTCAGGGCCGGGGCAGGGGCGGACAATGAGCAGTTCTTC. It yields the protein CAFRAGAGADNEQFF.

A single count supports this clonotype. CDR3 DNA: TGTGCCACCAGCAGAGATCGGGGCGCTGGGGCCAACGTCCTGACTTTC. Amino acid sequence: CATSRDRGAGANVLTF. The chain carries TRBV15 and TRBJ2-6; the D call may be TRBD1 or TRBD2 (5 bases each). This CDR3 has 16 amino acids. Trimming left V 0 bases short and J 2 bases short, with 8 bases between. Germline values: CDR1 LNHNV, CDR2 YYDKDF (reference sequence).

The CDR3 loop reads CSARTRTSGSGEQYF. CDR3 coding DNA: TGCAGTGCTAGAACACGGACTAGCGGGAGCGGCGAGCAGTACTTC. This chain uses TRBV20-1 with TRBJ2-7; the match to TRBD2 covers 13 bases. Looked up from germline, CDR1 is DFQATT and CDR2 is SNEGSKA (reference sequence). V gave up 2 bases and J gave up 6 bases; unmatched junction bases: 7. The CDR3 loop spans 15 amino acids.

The chain combines TRBV18 with TRBJ2-3; no clear D gene. CDR3 length: 17 amino acids. Germline CDR1 KGHSH, CDR2 LQKENI. V dropped 1 base and J dropped 2 bases, with 16 bases sitting between them. CDR3 region: CASSPLFSTGNTDTQYF. As DNA, the CDR3 is TGTGCCAGCTCACCACTTTTCTCGACTGGGAACACAGATACGCAGTATTTT.

The chain employs TRBV18 and TRBJ2-5; TRBD1 might be the D (6 bases). Germline V gene data show CDR1 as KGHSH and CDR2 as LQKENI. The CDR3 loop spans 17 amino acids. V gave up 0 bases and J gave up 0 bases, with 14 bases separating them. The chain's CDR3 is CASSPPGWGPNQETQYF. The CDR3 DNA sequence: TGTGCCAGCTCACCACCGGGTTGGGGGCCGAACCAAGAGACCCAGTACTTC.

This clonotype occurred a few times. This sequence joins TRBV10-3 and TRBJ2-1; the match to TRBD2 covers 13 bases. CDR3 length equals 14 residues. The junction had 5 bases not matched to a gene; V was cut back by 10 bases and J by 5 bases. Germline CDR1 reads ENHRY; CDR2 reads SYGVKD. Here the CDR3 reads CANAGTSGDNEQFF. CDR3 nucleotide sequence: TGTGCCAACGCCGGGACTAGCGGGGACAATGAGCAGTTCTTC.

The chain is built from TRBV7-2 and TRBJ2-1; D is unclear. The V gene's germline CDR1 is SGHTA and CDR2 FQGNSA. Deletions cut 6 bases from V and 2 bases from J, with 11 bases between. The CDR3 is 14 amino acids. This CDR3 reads CASRIPGAYNEQFF. The CDR3 coding sequence is TGTGCCAGCAGGATCCCAGGAGCCTACAATGAGCAGTTCTTC.

This chain joins TRBV29-1 and TRBJ2-7, with TRBD2 identical over 9 bases. J lost 1 base, V lost 7 bases, and 5 bases had no gene match. The germline gives CDR1 SQVTM, CDR2 ANQGSEA. The CDR3 has 13 residues. The CDR3 DNA is TGCAGCGGCCGAGCGGGAGGTTCCTACGAGCAGTACTTC. As protein: CSGRAGGSYEQYF.

This chain links TRBV24-1 with TRBJ2-2, with a tentative D call TRBD2 (5 bases). In germline, CDR1 is KGHDR, CDR2 SFDVKD. Trimming cost V 8 bases and J 6 bases, with 9 bases left between them. CDR3 size: 12 residues. CDR3 sequence: CATKGEAGELFF. CDR3 in DNA: TGTGCCACCAAGGGAGAGGCCGGGGAGCTGTTTTTT.

Only a few counts were recorded for this clonotype. The chain joins TRBV10-2 to TRBJ1-4; 11 nucleotides align to TRBD1. The CDR3 has 16 residues. Trimming at V came to 2 bases and at J to 7 bases, leaving 6 bases not matched to a gene. The germline gives CDR1 WSHSY, CDR2 SAAADI. For the CDR3, the DNA is TGCGCCAGCAGTGAGGGTCCGGGACAGGGGGGTGAAAAACTGTTTTTT. As protein: CASSEGPGQGGEKLFF.

The CDR3: CSAKGRGLGTGELFF. CDR3 nucleotides: TGCAGTGCTAAGGGCAGGGGGCTTGGCACCGGGGAGCTGTTTTTT. The chain employs TRBV20-1 and TRBJ2-2, with 8 bases fitting TRBD1. CDR1 and CDR2 from the germline V gene are DFQATT and SNEGSKA (reference sequence). V lost 4 bases, J lost 4 bases, and 8 bases stayed unmatched. This CDR3 spans 15 amino acids.

The gene calls are TRBV7-9 and TRBJ2-7; D remains ambiguous. This CDR3 comprises 12 residues. Trimming stripped 3 bases from V and 2 bases from J, with 5 bases between. Germline CDR1 and CDR2: SEHNR and FQNEAQ (reference sequence). As DNA, the CDR3 is TGTGCCAGCAGCTTCCAGACCTACGAGCAGTACTTC. This sequence encodes CASSFQTYEQYF. Filled out from reference TRBV7-9 and TRBJ2-7, the complete variable domain reads DTGVSQNPRHKITKRGQNVTFRCDPISEHNRLYWYRQTLGQGPEFLTYFQNEAQLEKSRLLSDRFSAERPKGSFSTLEIQRTEQGDSAMYLCASSFQTYEQYFGPGTRLTVT.

This clonotype came up a few times. The chain links TRBV6-1 to TRBJ1-1, with 7 positions matching TRBD1. From germline, CDR1 is MNHNS and CDR2 SASEGT. Losses at the gene ends were 1 base for V and 5 bases for J; bases not matched to a gene: 4. The CDR3 is 14 amino acids. The CDR3 region is CASSEVSGGTEAFF. The CDR3 DNA sequence: TGTGCCAGCAGTGAAGTCTCAGGGGGGACTGAAGCTTTCTTT.

The table lists this clonotype with a few counts. The rearrangement uses TRBV20-1 and TRBJ2-2; TRBD2 agrees at 11 bases. The CDR3 is 14 residues long. Trimming cost V 6 bases and J 7 bases; bases outside gene matches: 7. The germline CDR1 and CDR2 sequences are DFQATT and SNEGSKA (reference sequence). Here the CDR3 DNA reads TGCAGTGCCAGGGGTAGCGGGAGGGTCGGGGAGCTGTTTTTT. Encoded protein: CSARGSGRVGELFF.

This clonotype was counted a few times. The rearrangement uses TRBV4-1 and TRBJ2-1; 9 bases are shared with TRBD2. Germline V lookup: CDR1 MGHRA, CDR2 YSYEKL. The CDR3 length is 15 residues. Unmatched junction bases numbered 9, after V lost 4 bases and J lost 8 bases. In DNA, the CDR3 is TGCGCCAGCAGCCCCGGACTAGCGTTTATTGATGAGCAGTTCTTC. Translating gives CASSPGLAFIDEQFF.

The V gene is TRBV18, the J gene TRBJ1-1; possible D gene TRBD1, 6 bases. The CDR3 is 16 amino acids. The germline CDR1 and CDR2 sequences are KGHSH and LQKENI. Trimming stripped 3 bases from V and 1 base from J, with 15 bases between. CDR3 DNA sequence: TGTGCCAGCTCACCTCTGACAGGTCCAGGGAACACTGAAGCTTTCTTT. It codes for CASSPLTGPGNTEAFF.

V gene TRBV5-1 combines with J gene TRBJ2-3, with D maybe TRBD1 (6 bases). The CDR3 runs 16 residues. From germline, CDR1 is SGHRS and CDR2 YFSETQ. V shed 4 bases and J shed 0 bases, with 15 bases lying between them. CDR3 protein: CASSTQQGTSTDTQYF. Here the CDR3 DNA reads TGCGCCAGCAGCACCCAACAGGGAACTAGCACAGATACGCAGTATTTT. Complete variable domain (other parts from reference TRBV5-1 and TRBJ2-3): KAGVTQTPRYLIKTRGQQVTLSCSPISGHRSVSWYQQTPGQGLQFLFEYFSETQRNKGNFPGRFSGRQFSNSRSEMNVSTLELGDSALYLCASSTQQGTSTDTQYFGPGTRLTVL.

This clonotype has a handful of counts. The rearrangement uses TRBV10-3 and TRBJ2-1; 11 bases match TRBD1. CDR1 is ENHRY and CDR2 is SYGVKD in the germline V gene. The CDR3 loop spans 14 amino acids. The CDR3 DNA is TGTGCTGCCGCCCCGGGACAGGGGGTCAATGAGCAGTTCTTC. Translation gives CAAAPGQGVNEQFF.

This clonotype was counted only a few times. The V call is TRBV12-3 or TRBV12-4, the J call TRBJ1-4; TRBD1 matches 8 bases. The J segment lost 7 bases and the V segment lost 6 bases, leaving 7 bases of the junction unmatched. The CDR3 runs 14 residues. The CDR3 DNA reads as TGTGCCAGCAGCTCCGGACAGGGAGCTGAAAAACTGTTTTTT. This translates into CASSSGQGAEKLFF.

There are a few counts of this clonotype. The V gene is TRBV12-3 or TRBV12-4, the J gene TRBJ2-5, with TRBD2 matching 14 bases. Trimming took 3 bases from V and 1 from J; bases not matched to a gene: 10. The CDR3 totals 19 residues. CDR3 coding DNA: TGTGCCAGCAGTTTTATTGGGACTAGCGGGAGCTCGCTCCAAGAGACCCAGTACTTC. This encodes CASSFIGTSGSSLQETQYF.

The chain carries TRBV10-1 and TRBJ2-3, with 8 nucleotides matching TRBD1. Germline lookup yields CDR1 WNHNN and CDR2 SYGVQD (reference sequence). The CDR3 is 15 amino acids. Losses at the gene ends were 3 bases for V and 1 base for J; bases not matched to a gene: 3. The chain's CDR3 is CASSDPGQGTDTQYF. In nucleotides, the CDR3 is TGCGCCAGCAGTGACCCGGGACAGGGCACAGATACGCAGTATTTT.